This record covers a single TCR beta chain. Its antigen is still unknown. Qualities for individual bases were not recorded, and no much larger clone is one base off. The data belong to a study of cytomegalovirus exposure and HLA in healthy donors (dated by TCRdb to 2017 to 2019). Notes on the research overall: An earlier analysis of approximately 640 of the donors reported 250 to 350 Gb of sequence data and approximately 110 million unique TCR beta sequences from some 180 million T cells. An early release covering just under 650 HLA-typed donors comprised about 300 gigabases of sequencing data and tens of millions of unique TCR sequences. The genetic ancestry cluster associated with self-reported Caucasian donors included over 65% of the 398 genotyped donors. The aim of the study was to test whether cataloging public T cell receptors could identify signatures of past pathogen exposure. The study used immunosequencing to profile the T cell repertoires of about 670 subjects and linked those repertoires to cytomegalovirus serostatus. A separate validation cohort of about 110 different subjects was used in addition to the approximately 640-subject first cohort. The study combined high-throughput TCR immunosequencing, statistical association of individual TCRs with disease status, and machine learning to predict cytomegalovirus infection status. A later analysis re-examined previously published TCR beta repertoires from over 500 donors and added high-resolution HLA genotyping to investigate patterns of TCR occurrence. Rather than using new phenotypic data, the later analysis identified candidate immune exposures from TCR beta sequences and from how often those sequences occurred across donors. In an earlier analysis of over 550 of the donors, high-throughput TCR beta sequencing was used to judge whether each TCR beta V gene segment behaved as functional or pseudogenic. Donor age, sex, ethnicity and CMV serostatus were compiled together with the repertoire data. A later genetic analysis took genome-wide SNP genotypes for about 65% of the 666 donors and used that subset as a discovery cohort. Every discovery cohort repertoire had been produced on one sequencing platform. Both class I and class II loci were covered by HLA typing, at four-digit resolution. Typing coverage differed by locus: A, B, C, DRB1 and DQB1 were typed in about 629-630 donors, DQA1 in 500 to 550, DPA1 in 600 to 610, and DPB1 in roughly 470. Five DR-DQ haplotypes were treated as single units for association and clustering because of strong linkage in the cohort. Among about 400 genotyped donors of the cohort, an average of around 250,000 unique TCR beta nucleotide sequences was sequenced per donor, of which about 18% were non-productive.

Trimming removed 3 bases from V and 7 bases from J; the gene matches leave 13 bases unexplained. CDR1 and CDR2, per the germline V gene (reference sequence), are GTSNPN and SVGIG. Including the terminal cysteine and phenylalanine, the CDR3 comprises 15 residues. Just the 45-base CDR3 DNA is kept, in frame starting at base 1. The full study reports these points: In a later analysis, most CMV-associated TCR beta chains were found to appear HLA-restricted, with HLA associations seemingly driven largely by CMV exposure. In a later analysis, TCR association rates were found to vary across HLA loci, with the most associated TCRs seen for DRB1 alleles and the fewest for HLA-C alleles. The study listed 150 to 200 TCR beta chains as associated with cytomegalovirus. In both the original and validation cohorts, the classifier was reported to diagnose cytomegalovirus status with high specificity and sensitivity. CMV serostatus was the only immune exposure information available for the cohort. Three of the identified cytomegalovirus-associated TCR beta chains were confirmed in vitro to be specific for cytomegalovirus antigens. An association between a missense DCLRE1C variant and V-gene and J-gene trimming of TCR beta chains was found in a later genetic analysis and replicated in an independent cohort. Several of the top co-occurrence clusters appeared to be linked to parvovirus B19, influenza, CMV and Epstein-Barr virus, according to a later analysis. The cohort was sequenced for TCR beta chains only, and without alpha or paired-chain data the features that could be detected were limited. In an earlier analysis of about 600 of the donors, most TCR beta V segments appeared in productive rearrangements about 87% or about 30% of the time, broadly matching IMGT annotations. Linkage disequilibrium might explain the correlated functional status among segregating V segments, but an unknown experimental factor could not be ruled out. Presence/absence analyses assumed roughly uniform sequencing depth across donors, an assumption that may not hold. Most TCR sequences were observed very rarely across donors, whereas some public TCRs were present in many individuals. Assigning TCR associations to individual alleles was difficult when HLA alleles, especially DR and DQ, strongly co-occurred. It was suggested by the authors that the approach could potentially be generalized to other disease states and immunological phenotypes. A further reported finding was that TCR beta sequences accurately predicted the HLA-A and HLA-B alleles for most subjects in the first cohort. In a later analysis, HLA-associated TCR beta chains were found to be more clonally expanded and to have lower generation probabilities than equally common non-associated chains. Some IMGT-functional V segments, including TRBV6-2 and TRBV6-3, could not be told apart with the 87-base-pair reads, so those segments were excluded. Because counts were too low, seventeen rarely observed V segments, including chromosome 9 orphons, were left out of the earlier analysis of roughly 600 of the donors. A later genetic analysis reported fewer N-insertions in productive TCRs among donors in an Asian-associated ancestry cluster than the roughly 620-donor mean. Specific HLA alleles were associated with over 15,000 TCR beta sequences at a false discovery rate of 0.05 in a later analysis. The sequencing pipeline was judged likely to have produced a cluster of highly shared sequence variants as a technical artifact. Because HLA typing was missing for some donors at each locus, association tests included only the typed subset.

Library preparation employed the immunoSEQ multiplex PCR assay. For the multiplex PCR, a mixture combining 60 forward primers for TCR Vbeta segments and 13 reverse primers for TCR Jbeta segments was used. A multiplex PCR assay on genomic DNA amplified the CDR3 region of rearranged TCR beta genes. The amplified TCR beta libraries were sequenced on the Illumina HiSeq System as 87-base-pair reads. Regarding the original processing steps: A later analysis counted about 82 million unique TCR beta chains across the 640 or so repertoires, and approximately 11 million of these chains were shared by at least two donors. Raw reads were error-corrected and collapsed into unique sequences with a nearest-neighbor algorithm that merged closely related sequences to remove PCR and sequencing errors. V, D and J gene segments were assigned by aligning CDR3 sequences to IMGT reference sequences. For a sequence to be retained, a match of at least six nucleotides to both a V gene segment and a J gene segment was required. A rearrangement was called productive if the CDR3 had no stop codons and remained in frame with V and J, and every other rearrangement was called non-productive. Following IMGT convention, CDR3 was defined as the stretch from the second conserved V-encoded cysteine to the conserved J-encoded phenylalanine. The earlier analysis of roughly 590 of the donors excluded sequences that lacked an unambiguous match to a single V gene segment. In an earlier analysis of about 590 of the donors, a V segment was called functional when productive rearrangements were above 56.7%, and segregating when the standard deviation between donors exceeded 5%. A statistical classification framework was developed to diagnose cytomegalovirus status using the catalog of TCR beta chain sequences. V and J gene assignment, in a later analysis, came from comparing TCR nucleotide sequences with IMGT/GENE-DB human TR gene sequences. A later analysis assigned CDR3 sequences and most-parsimonious VDJ recombination scenarios with the TCRdist pipeline. In a later analysis, each TCR beta chain was defined by its CDR3 amino acid sequence together with its V-gene family, and reads lacking a unique V-gene family were excluded. A later analysis removed over 500 highly shared, low-generation-probability nucleotide sequences to deal with suspected cross-contamination and a sequencing artifact. In a later analysis, a clonal expansion index was calculated for each public chain from normalized within-repertoire ranks of inferred template counts. A later analysis computed generation probabilities with a VDJ recombination model fitted to out-of-frame rearrangements, and checked the results against IGoR. Hypergeometric tests were used in a later analysis to score TCR-TCR, TCR-HLA and TCR-CMV co-occurrence, with a repertoire-size bias correction applied to the TCR pairs. In a later analysis, false discovery rates were estimated by permuting HLA or CMV assignments 20 times. In a later analysis, co-occurring TCRs were grouped using DBSCAN, and TCRdist sequence similarity was added for clustering within HLA-allele-positive subsets. Co-occurrence clustering excluded repertoires with fewer than 30,000 or more than 120,000 public chains, plus five with anomalous nucleotide sharing. TCRdb took this table from immuneACCESS and kept in-frame rearrangements with V and J called. Such tables lack part of the clones; where checked against another copy, unresolved V genes explain under half of the gap, and the rest is unexplained. V, J and clone size were drawn from that table, and D and trimming were deduced from the DNA. Across this sample there are some 57,000 clones, with more than 80% seen only once. Clones ranked in the top ten supply about 1.6% of the sample.

The cohort consisted of 650 to 850 healthy bone marrow donors. All cohort members were sampled while nominally healthy, although unrecorded immune exposures were likely present. The donor was CMV seropositive and belonged to the group of more than 250 seropositive cohort members. Each donor provided a peripheral blood sample, and peripheral blood mononuclear cells were used for TCR beta sequencing. The Qiagen DNeasy Blood Extraction Kit was used to extract genomic DNA from the blood cell samples. The sequence derives from a man under 40 in good health and CMV-seropositive. Recombination joined TRBV30 with TRBJ2-7, and 9 bases in between align with TRBD1. The sequencing input was PBMCs. The CDR3 reads as follows: CAWRDDTGGSLEQYF. The nucleotide sequence reads as follows: TGTGCCTGGAGGGATGATACAGGGGGCTCGTTGGAGCAGTACTTC.